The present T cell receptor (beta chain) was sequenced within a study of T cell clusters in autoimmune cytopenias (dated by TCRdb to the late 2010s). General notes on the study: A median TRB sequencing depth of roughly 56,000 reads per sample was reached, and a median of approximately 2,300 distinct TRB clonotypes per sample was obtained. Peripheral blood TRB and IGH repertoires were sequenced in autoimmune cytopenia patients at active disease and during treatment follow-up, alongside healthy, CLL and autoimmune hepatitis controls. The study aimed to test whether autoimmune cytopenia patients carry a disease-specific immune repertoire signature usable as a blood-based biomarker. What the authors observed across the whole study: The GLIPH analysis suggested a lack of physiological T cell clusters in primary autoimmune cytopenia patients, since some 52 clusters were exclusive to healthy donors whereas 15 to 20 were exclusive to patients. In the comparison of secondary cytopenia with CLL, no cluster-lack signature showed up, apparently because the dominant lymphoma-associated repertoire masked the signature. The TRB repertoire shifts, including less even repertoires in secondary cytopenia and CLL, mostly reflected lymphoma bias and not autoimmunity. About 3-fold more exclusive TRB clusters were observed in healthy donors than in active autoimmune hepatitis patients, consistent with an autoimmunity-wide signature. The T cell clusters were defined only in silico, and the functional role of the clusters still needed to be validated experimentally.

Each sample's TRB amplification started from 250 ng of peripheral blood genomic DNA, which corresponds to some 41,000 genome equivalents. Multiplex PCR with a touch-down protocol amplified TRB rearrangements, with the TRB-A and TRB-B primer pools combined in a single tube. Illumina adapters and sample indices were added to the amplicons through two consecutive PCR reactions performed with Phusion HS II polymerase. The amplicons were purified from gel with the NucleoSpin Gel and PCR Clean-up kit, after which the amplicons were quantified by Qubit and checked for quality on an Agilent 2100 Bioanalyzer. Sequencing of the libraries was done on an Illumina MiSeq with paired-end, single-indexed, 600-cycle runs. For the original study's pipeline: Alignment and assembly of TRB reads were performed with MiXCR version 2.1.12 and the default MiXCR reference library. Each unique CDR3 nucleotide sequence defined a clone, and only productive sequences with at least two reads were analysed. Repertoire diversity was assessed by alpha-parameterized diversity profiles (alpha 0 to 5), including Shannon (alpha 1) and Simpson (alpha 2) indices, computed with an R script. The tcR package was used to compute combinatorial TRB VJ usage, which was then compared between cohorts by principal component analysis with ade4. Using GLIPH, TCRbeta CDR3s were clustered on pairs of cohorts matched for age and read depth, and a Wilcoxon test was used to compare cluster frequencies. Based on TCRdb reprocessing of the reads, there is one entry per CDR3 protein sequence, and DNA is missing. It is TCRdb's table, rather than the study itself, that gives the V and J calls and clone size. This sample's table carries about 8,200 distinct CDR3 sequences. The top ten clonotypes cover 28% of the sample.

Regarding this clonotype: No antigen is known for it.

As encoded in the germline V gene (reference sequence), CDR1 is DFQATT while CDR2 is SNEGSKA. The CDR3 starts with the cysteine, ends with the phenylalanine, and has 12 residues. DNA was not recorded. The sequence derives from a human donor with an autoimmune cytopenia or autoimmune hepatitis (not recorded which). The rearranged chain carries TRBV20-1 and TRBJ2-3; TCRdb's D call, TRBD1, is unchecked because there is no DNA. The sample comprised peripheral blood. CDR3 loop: CSAQQGGGTQYF.